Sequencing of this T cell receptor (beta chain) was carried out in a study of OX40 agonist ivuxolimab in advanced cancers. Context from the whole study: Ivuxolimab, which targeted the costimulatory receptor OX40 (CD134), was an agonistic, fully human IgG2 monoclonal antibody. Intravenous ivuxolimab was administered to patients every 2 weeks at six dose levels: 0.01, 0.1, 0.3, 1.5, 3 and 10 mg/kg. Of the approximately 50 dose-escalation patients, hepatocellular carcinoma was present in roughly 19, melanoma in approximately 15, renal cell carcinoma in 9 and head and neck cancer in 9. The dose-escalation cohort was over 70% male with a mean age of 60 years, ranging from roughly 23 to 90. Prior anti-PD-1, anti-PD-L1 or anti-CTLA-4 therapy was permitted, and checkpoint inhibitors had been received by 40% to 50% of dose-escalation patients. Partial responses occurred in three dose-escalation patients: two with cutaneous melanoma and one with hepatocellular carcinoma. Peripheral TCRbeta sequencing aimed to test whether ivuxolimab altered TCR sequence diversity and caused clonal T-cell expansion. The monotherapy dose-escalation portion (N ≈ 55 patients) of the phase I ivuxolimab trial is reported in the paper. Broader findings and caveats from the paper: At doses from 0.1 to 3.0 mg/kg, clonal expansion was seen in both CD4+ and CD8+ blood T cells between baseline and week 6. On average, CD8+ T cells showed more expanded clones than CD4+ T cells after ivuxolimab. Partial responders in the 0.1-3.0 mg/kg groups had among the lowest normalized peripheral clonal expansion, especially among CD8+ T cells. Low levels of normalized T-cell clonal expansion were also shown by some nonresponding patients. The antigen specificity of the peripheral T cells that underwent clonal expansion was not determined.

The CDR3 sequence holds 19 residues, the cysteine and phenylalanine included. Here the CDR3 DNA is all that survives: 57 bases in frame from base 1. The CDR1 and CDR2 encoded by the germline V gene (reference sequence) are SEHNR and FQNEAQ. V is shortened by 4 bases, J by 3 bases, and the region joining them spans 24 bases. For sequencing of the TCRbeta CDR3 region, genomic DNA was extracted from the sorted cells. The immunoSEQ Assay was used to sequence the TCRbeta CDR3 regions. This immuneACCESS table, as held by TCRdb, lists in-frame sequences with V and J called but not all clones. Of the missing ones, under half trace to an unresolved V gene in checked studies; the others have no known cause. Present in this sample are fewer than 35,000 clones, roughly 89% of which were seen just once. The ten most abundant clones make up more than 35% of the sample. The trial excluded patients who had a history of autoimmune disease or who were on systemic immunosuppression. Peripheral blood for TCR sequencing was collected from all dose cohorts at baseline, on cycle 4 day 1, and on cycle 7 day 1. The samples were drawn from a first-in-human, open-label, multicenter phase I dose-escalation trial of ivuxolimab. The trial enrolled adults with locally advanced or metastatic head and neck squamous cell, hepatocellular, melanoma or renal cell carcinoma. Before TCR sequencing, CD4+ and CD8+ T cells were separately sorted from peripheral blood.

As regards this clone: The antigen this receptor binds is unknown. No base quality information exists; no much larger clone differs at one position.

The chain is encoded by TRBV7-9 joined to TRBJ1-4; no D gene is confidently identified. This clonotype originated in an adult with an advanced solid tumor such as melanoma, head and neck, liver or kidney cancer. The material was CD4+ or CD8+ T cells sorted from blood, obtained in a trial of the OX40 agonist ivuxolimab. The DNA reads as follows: TGTGCCAGCAGCTCAAACCTTGGTGGGCAGCTCCAGTCTAATGAAAAACTGTTTTTT. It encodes CASSSNLGGQLQSNEKLFF. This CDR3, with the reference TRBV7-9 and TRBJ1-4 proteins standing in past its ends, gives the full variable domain DTGVSQNPRHKITKRGQNVTFRCDPISEHNRLYWYRQTLGQGPEFLTYFQNEAQLEKSRLLSDRFSAERPKGSFSTLEIQRTEQGDSAMYLCASSSNLGGQLQSNEKLFFGSGTQLSVL.